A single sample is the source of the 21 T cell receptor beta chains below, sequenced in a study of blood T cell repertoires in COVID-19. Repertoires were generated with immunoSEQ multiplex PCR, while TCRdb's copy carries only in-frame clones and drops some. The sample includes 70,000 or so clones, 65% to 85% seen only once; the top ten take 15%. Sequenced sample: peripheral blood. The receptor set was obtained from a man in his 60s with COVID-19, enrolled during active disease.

CDR3 residues: CASSSDSGQGMETQYF. In DNA form, the CDR3 reads TGTGCCAGCAGTTCCGACTCCGGTCAGGGTATGGAGACCCAGTACTTC. This rearrangement joins TRBV6-5 to TRBJ2-5; a possible D gene is TRBD1 (5 bases). Germline lookup yields CDR1 MNHEY and CDR2 SVGAGI. There are 16 residues in the CDR3. Trimming took off 4 bases at V and 5 bases at J, with 20 bases between the two ends.

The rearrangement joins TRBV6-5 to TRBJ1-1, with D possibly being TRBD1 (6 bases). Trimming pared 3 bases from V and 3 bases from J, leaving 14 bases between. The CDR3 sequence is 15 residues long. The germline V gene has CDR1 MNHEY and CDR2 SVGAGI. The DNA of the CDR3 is TGTGCCAGCAGTTATACAGGGCTTCTGGACACTGAAGCTTTCTTT. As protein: CASSYTGLLDTEAFF.

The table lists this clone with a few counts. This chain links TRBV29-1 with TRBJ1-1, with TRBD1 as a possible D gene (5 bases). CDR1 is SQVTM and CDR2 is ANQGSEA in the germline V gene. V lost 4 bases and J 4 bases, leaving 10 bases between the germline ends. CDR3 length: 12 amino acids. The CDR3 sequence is CSVGGSRTEAFF. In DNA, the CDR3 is TGCAGCGTTGGGGGCTCTCGCACTGAAGCTTTCTTT.

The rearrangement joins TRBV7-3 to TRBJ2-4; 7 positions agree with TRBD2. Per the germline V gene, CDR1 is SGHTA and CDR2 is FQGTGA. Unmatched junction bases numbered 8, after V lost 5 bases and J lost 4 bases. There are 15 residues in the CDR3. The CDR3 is CASSEREGGKNIQYF. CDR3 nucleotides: TGTGCCAGCAGCGAAAGGGAGGGAGGGAAAAACATTCAGTACTTC.

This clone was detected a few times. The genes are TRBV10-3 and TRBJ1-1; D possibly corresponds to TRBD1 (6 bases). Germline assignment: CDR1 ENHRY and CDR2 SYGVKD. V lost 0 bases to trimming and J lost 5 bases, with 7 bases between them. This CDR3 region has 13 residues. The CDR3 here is CAISESRGTEAFF. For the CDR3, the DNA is TGTGCCATCAGTGAGTCGAGGGGGACTGAAGCTTTCTTT.

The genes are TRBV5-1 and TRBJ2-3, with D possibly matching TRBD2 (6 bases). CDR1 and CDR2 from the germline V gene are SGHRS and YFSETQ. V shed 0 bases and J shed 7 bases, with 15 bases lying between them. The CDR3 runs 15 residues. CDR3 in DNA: TGCGCCAGCAGCTTGGCCGGGGAAGGCGGGAATACGCAGTATTTT. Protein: CASSLAGEGGNTQYF. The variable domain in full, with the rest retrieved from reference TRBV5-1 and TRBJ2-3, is KAGVTQTPRYLIKTRGQQVTLSCSPISGHRSVSWYQQTPGQGLQFLFEYFSETQRNKGNFPGRFSGRQFSNSRSEMNVSTLELGDSALYLCASSLAGEGGNTQYFGPGTRLTVL.

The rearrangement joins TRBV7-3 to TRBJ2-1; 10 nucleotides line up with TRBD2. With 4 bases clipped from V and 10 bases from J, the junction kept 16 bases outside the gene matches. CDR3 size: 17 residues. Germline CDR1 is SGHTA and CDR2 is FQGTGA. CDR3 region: CASSSRTSLAGALEQFF. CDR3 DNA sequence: TGTGCCAGCAGCTCCAGAACGAGTCTAGCGGGAGCCTTGGAGCAGTTCTTC.

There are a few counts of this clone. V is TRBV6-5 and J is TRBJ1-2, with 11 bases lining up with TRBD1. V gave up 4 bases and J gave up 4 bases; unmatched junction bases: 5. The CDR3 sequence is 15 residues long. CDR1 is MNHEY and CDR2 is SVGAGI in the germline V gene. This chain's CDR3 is CASSSGQGAIYGYTF. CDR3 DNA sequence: TGTGCCAGCAGTTCTGGACAGGGGGCGATCTATGGCTACACCTTC.

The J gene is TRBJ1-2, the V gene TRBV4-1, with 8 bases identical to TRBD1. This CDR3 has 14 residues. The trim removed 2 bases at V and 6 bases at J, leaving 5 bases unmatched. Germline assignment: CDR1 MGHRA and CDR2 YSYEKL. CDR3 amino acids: CASSQTGGADGYTF. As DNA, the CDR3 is TGCGCCAGCAGCCAAACAGGGGGGGCTGATGGCTACACCTTC.

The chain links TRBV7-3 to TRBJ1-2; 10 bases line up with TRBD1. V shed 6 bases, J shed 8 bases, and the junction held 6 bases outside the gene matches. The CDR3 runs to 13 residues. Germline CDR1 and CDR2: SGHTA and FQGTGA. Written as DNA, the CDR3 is TGTGCCAGCAGTAGACAGGGGGCGGAAGGCTACACCTTC. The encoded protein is CASSRQGAEGYTF. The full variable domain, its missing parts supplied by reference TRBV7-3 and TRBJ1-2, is GAGVSQTPSNKVTEKGKYVELRCDPISGHTALYWYRQSLGQGPEFLIYFQGTGAADDSGLPNDRFFAVRPEGSVSTLKIQRTERGDSAVYLCASSRQGAEGYTFGSGTRLTVV.

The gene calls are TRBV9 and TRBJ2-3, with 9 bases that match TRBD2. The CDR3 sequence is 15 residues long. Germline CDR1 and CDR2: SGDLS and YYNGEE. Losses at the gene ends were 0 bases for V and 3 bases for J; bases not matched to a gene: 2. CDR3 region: CASSVVAGETDTQYF. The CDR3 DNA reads TGTGCCAGCAGCGTAGTAGCGGGAGAGACAGATACGCAGTATTTT.

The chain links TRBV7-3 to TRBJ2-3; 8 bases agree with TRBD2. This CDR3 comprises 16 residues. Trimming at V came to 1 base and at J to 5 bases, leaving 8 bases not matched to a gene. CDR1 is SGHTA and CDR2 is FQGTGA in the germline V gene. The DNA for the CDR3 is TGTGCCAGCAGCTTAAATCCAGCGGGAGTAGGAGATACGCAGTATTTT. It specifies CASSLNPAGVGDTQYF.

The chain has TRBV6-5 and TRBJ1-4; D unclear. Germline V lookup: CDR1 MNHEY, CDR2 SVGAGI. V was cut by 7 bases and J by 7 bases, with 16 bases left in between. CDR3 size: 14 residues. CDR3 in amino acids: CASTPLEDGEKLFF. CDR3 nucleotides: TGTGCCAGCACCCCGTTGGAGGATGGTGAAAAACTGTTTTTT.

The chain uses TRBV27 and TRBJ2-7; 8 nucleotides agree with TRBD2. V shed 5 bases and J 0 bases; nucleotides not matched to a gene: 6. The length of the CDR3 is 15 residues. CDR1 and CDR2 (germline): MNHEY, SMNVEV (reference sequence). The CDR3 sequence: CASSTSLAGSYEQYF. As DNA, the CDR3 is TGTGCCAGCAGTACTTCCCTAGCGGGCTCCTACGAGCAGTACTTC.

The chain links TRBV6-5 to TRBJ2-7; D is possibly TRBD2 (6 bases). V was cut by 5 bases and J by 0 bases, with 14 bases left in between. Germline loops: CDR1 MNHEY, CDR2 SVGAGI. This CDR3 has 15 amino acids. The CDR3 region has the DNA TGTGCCAGCAGTCCGAGTGACGGGAGCTCCTACGAGCAGTACTTC. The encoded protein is CASSPSDGSSYEQYF.

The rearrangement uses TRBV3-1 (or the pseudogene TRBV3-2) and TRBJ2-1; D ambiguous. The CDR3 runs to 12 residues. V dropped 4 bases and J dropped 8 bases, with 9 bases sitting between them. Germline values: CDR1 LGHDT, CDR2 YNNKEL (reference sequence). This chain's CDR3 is CASSPDEDEQFF. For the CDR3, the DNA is TGTGCCAGCAGCCCCGACGAGGATGAGCAGTTCTTC.

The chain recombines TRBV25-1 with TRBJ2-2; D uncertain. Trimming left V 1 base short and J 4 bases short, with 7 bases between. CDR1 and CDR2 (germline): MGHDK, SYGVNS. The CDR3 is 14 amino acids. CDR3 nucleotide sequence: TGTGCCAGCAGTGAATTTCCGGGCACCGGGGAGCTGTTTTTT. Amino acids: CASSEFPGTGELFF.

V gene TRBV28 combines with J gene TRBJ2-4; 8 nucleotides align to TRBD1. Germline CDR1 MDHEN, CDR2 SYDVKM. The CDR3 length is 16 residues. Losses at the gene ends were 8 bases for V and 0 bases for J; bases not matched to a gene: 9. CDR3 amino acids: CASDRGMRGAKNIQYF. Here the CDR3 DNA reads TGTGCCAGCGACAGGGGTATGAGGGGAGCCAAAAACATTCAGTACTTC.

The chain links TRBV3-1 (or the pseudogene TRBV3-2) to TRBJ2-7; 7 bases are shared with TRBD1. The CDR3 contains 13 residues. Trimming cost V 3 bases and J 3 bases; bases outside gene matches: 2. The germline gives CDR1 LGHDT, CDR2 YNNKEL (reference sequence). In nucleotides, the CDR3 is TGTGCCAGCAGCCAGGACAGGCTCTACGAGCAGTACTTC. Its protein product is CASSQDRLYEQYF.

CDR3 amino acids: CASSRGLAGTGELFF. CDR3 coding DNA: TGTGCCAGCAGCCGGGGACTAGCGGGCACCGGGGAGCTGTTTTTT. The chain joins TRBV5-4 to TRBJ2-2; 12 nucleotides match TRBD2. The trim removed 4 bases at V and 4 bases at J, leaving 2 bases unmatched. This CDR3 region has 15 residues. From germline, CDR1 is SGHNT and CDR2 YYREEE (reference sequence).

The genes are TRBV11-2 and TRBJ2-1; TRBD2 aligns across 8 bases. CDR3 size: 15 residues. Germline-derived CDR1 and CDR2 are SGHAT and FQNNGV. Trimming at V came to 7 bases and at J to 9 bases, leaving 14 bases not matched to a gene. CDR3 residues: CASTLGLAAGSEQFF. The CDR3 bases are TGTGCCAGCACCCTTGGACTAGCTGCAGGAAGTGAGCAGTTCTTC.